This TCR beta chain comes out of a study of CDR3 diversity in severe acne. The trim removed 4 bases at V and 7 bases at J, leaving 8 bases unmatched. There are 15 residues in the CDR3. The table lists this clonotype with many counts. TCRdb processed the PCR reads anew with MiXCR; each CDR3 protein has one entry. The sample carries more than 70,000 distinct CDR3 sequences, approximately 49% recorded once. The receptor's source is a male donor with severe acne vulgaris. The sequenced material came from blood. V and J are TRBV12-3 or TRBV12-4 and TRBJ2-5; 11 bases are a match to TRBD1. The CDR3 DNA sequence: TGTGCCAGCAGTTCTGGACAGGGGGCATTAGGGACCCAGTACTTC. This codes for CASSSGQGALGTQYF.